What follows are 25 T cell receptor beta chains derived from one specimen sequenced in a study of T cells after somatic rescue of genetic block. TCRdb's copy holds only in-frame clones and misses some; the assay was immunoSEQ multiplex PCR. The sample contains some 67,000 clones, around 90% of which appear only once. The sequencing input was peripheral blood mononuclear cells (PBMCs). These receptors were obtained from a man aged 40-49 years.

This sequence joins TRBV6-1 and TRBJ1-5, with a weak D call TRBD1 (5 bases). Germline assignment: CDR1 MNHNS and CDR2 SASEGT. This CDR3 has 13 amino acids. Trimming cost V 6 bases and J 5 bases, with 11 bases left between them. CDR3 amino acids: CASSGRVDQPQHF. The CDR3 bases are TGTGCCAGCAGCGGCAGGGTTGATCAGCCCCAGCATTTT.

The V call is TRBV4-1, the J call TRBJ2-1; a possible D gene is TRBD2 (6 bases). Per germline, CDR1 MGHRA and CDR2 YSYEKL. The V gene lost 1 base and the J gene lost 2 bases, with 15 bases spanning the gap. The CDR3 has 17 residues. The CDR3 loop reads CASSQGGVRLTYNEQFF. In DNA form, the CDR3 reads TGCGCCAGCAGCCAAGGGGGGGTCAGGTTAACCTACAATGAGCAGTTCTTC.

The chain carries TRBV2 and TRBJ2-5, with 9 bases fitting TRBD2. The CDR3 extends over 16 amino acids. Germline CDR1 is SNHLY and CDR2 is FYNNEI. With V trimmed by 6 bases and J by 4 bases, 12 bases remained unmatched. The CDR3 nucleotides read TGTGCCAGCAGATCCGAGGTAGCGGGGGAGGGAGAGACCCAGTACTTC. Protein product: CASRSEVAGEGETQYF. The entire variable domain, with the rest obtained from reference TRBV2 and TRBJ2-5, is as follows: EPEVTQTPSHQVTQMGQEVILRCVPISNHLYFYWYRQILGQKVEFLVSFYNNEISEKSEIFDDQFSVERPDGSNFTLKIRSTKLEDSAMYFCASRSEVAGEGETQYFGPGTRLLVL.

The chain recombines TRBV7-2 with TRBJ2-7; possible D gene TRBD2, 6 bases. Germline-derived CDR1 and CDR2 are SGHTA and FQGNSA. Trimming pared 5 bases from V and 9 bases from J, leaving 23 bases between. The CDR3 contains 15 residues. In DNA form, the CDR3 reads TGTGCCAGCAGCCCGGGGGTGAGAACAGACGGCGTGCAGTACTTC. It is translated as CASSPGVRTDGVQYF.

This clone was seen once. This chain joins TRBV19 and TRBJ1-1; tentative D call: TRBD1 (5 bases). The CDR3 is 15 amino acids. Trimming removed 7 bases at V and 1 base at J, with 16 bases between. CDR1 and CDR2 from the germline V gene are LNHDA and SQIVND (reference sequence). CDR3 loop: CASTERGRPNTEAFF. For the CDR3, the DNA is TGTGCCAGTACCGAAAGGGGACGCCCGAACACTGAAGCTTTCTTT.

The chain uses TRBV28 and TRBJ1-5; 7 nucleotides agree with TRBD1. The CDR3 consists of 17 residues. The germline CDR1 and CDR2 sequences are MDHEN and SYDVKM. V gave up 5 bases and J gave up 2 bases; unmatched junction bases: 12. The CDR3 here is CASSTPSEGAGNQPQHF. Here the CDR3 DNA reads TGTGCCAGCAGTACCCCGAGTGAGGGGGCTGGCAATCAGCCCCAGCATTTT.

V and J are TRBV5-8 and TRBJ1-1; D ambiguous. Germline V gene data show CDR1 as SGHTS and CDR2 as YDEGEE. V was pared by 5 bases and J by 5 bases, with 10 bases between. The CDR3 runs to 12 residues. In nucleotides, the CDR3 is TGTGCCAGCAGGTTCAGGTGGACTGAAGCTTTCTTT. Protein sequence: CASRFRWTEAFF.

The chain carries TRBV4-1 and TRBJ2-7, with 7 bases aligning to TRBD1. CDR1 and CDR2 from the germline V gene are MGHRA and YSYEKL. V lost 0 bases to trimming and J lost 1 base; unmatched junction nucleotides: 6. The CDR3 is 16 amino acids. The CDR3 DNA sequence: TGCGCCAGCAGCCAAGATCTTGTGACAGGGTCCTACGAGCAGTACTTC. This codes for CASSQDLVTGSYEQYF.

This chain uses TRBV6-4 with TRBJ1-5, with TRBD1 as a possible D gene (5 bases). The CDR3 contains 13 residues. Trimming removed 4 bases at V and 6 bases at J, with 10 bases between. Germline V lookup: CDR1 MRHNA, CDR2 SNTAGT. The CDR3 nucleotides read TGTGCCAGCAGTGTGTTCGGGGGTCAGCCCCAGCATTTT. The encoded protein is CASSVFGGQPQHF.

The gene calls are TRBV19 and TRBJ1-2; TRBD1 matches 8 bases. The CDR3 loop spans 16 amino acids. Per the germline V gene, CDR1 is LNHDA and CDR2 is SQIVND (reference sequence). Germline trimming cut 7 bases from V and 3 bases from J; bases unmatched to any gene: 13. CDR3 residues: CASNLRGRGGDYGYTF. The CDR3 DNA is TGTGCCAGTAACCTCAGGGGGCGCGGAGGTGACTATGGCTACACCTTC.

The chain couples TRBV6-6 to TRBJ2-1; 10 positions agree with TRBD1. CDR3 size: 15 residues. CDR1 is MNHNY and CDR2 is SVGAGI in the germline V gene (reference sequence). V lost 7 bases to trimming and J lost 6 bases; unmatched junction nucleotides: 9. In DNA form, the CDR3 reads TGTGCCAGCACCCCTTCCCGGGACAGGGGCAATGAGCAGTTCTTC. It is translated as CASTPSRDRGNEQFF.

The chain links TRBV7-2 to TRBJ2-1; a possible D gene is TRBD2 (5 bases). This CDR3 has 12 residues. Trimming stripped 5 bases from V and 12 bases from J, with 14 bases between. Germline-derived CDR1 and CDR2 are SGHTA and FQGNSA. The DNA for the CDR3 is TGTGCCAGCAGCCCTAATGGGCGGGCGCAGTTCTTC. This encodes CASSPNGRAQFF. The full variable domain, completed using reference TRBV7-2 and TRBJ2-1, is GAGVSQSPSNKVTEKGKDVELRCDPISGHTALYWYRQSLGQGLEFLIYFQGNSAPDKSGLPSDRFSAERTGGSVSTLTIQRTQQEDSAVYLCASSPNGRAQFFGPGTRLTVL.

The CDR3, as DNA: TGTGCCAGTAGTATAGGGACTAGTATGGGTACGCAGTATTTT. It translates to CASSIGTSMGTQYF. The chain is built from TRBV19 and TRBJ2-3; TRBD2 agrees at 7 bases. V lost 1 base to trimming and J lost 8 bases; unmatched junction nucleotides: 6. The CDR3 consists of 14 residues. Germline CDR1 reads LNHDA; CDR2 reads SQIVND (reference sequence).

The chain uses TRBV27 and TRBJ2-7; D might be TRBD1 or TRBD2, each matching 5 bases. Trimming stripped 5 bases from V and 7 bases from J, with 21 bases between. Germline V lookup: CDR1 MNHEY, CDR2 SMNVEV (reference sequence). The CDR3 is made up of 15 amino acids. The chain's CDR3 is CASSPFGTGAREQYF. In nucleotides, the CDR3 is TGTGCCAGCAGTCCCTTCGGGACCGGGGCGAGGGAGCAGTACTTC.

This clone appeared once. The DNA of the CDR3 is TGTGCCAGCAGCCACTACAGGGCCCCAAGCAATCAGCCCCAGCATTTT. Translated, it gives CASSHYRAPSNQPQHF. The chain is built from TRBV28 and TRBJ1-5, with D maybe TRBD1 (6 bases). The V and J ends lost 6 bases and 1 base respectively, with 16 bases between them. Germline-derived CDR1 and CDR2 are MDHEN and SYDVKM. The CDR3 consists of 16 residues. The complete variable domain, with remaining parts taken from reference TRBV28 and TRBJ1-5, reads DVKVTQSSRYLVKRTGEKVFLECVQDMDHENMFWYRQDPGLGLRLIYFSYDVKMKEKGDIPEGYSVSREKKERFSLILESASTNQTSMYLCASSHYRAPSNQPQHFGDGTRLSIL.

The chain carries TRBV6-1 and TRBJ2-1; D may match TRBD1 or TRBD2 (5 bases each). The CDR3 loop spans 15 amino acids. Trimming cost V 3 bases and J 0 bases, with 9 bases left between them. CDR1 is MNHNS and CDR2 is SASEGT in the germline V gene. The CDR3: CASSEGVGSYNEQFF. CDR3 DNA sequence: TGTGCCAGCAGTGAGGGGGTCGGCTCCTACAATGAGCAGTTCTTC.

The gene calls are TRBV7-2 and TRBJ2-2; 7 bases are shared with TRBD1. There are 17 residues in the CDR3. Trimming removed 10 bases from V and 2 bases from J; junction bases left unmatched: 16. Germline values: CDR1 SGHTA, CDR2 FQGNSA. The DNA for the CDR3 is TGTGCCACCGCTTCGGACAGGTGGTTAGTAAACACCGGGGAGCTGTTTTTT. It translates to CATASDRWLVNTGELFF.

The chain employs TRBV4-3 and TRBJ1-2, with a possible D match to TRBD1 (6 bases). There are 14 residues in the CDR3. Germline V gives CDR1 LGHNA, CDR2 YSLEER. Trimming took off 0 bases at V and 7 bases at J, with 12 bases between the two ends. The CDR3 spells CASSQDRGAGGYTF. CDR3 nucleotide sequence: TGCGCCAGCAGCCAAGACCGGGGGGCTGGTGGCTACACCTTC.

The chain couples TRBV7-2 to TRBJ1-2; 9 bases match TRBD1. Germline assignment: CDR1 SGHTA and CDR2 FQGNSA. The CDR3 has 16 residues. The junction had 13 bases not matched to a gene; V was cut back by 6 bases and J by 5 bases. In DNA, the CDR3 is TGTGCCAGCAGACCGGCCGGGACAGGGCCAACATATGGCTACACCTTC. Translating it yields CASRPAGTGPTYGYTF.

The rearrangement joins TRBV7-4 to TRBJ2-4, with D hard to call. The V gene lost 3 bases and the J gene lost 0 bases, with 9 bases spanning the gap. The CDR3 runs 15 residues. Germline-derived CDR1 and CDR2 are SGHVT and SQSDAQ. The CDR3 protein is CASSLKALAKNIQYF. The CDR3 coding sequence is TGTGCCAGCAGCTTGAAAGCATTAGCCAAAAACATTCAGTACTTC.

The DNA for the CDR3 is TGTGCCAGCAGCTTAGCATTGGGTACCGGGGAGCTGTTTTTT. Its protein is CASSLALGTGELFF. The gene calls are TRBV7-9 and TRBJ2-2; D gene uncertain. Per germline, CDR1 SEHNR and CDR2 FQNEAQ (reference sequence). This CDR3 comprises 14 residues. Deletions cut 0 bases from V and 5 bases from J, with 7 bases between.

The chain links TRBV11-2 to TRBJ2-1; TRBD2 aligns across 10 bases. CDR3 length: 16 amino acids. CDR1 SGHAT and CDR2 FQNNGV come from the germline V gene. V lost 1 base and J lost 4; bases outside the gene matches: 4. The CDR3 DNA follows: TGTGCCAGCAGCTTAGTCCTAGCGGGAGTATACAATGAGCAGTTCTTC. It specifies CASSLVLAGVYNEQFF.

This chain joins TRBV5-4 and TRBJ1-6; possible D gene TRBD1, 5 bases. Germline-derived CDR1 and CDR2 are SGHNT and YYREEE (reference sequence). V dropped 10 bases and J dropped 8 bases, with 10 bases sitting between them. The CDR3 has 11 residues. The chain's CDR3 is CAAGGDSPLHF. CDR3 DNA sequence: TGTGCCGCCGGGGGGGATTCACCCCTCCACTTT.

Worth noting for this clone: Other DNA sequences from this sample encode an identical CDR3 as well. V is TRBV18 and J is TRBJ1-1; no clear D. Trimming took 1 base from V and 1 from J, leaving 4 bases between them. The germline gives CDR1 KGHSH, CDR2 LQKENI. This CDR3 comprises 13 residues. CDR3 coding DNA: TGTGCCAGCTCACCACAAGGGAACACTGAAGCTTTCTTT. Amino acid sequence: CASSPQGNTEAFF.

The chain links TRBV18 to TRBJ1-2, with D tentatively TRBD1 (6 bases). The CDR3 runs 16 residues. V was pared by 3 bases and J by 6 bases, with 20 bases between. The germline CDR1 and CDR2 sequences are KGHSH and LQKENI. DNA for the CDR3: TGTGCCAGCTCACCTCTTAGACAGGTTAGCCTAGATGGCTACACCTTC. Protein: CASSPLRQVSLDGYTF.